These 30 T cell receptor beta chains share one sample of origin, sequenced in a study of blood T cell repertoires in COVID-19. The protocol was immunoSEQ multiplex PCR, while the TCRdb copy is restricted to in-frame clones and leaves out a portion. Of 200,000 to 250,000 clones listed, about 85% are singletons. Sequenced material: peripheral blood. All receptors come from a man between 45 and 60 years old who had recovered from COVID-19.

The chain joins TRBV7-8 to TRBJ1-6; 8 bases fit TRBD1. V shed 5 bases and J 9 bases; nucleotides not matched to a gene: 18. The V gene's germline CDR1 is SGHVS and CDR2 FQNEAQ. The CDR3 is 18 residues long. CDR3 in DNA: TGTGCCAGCAGCGCAAGGGGAGGGACAGGCCATGGGGTTTCACCCCTCCACTTT. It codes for CASSARGGTGHGVSPLHF.

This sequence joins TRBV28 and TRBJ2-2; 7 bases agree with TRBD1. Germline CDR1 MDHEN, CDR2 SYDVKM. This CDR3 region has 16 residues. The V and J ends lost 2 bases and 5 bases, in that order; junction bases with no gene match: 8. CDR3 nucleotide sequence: TGTGCCAGCAGTTTACGCTTGACAGGGAATACCGGGGAGCTGTTTTTT. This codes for CASSLRLTGNTGELFF.

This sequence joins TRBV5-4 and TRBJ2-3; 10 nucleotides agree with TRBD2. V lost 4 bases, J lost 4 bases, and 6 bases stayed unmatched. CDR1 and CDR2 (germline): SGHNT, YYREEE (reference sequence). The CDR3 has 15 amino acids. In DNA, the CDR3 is TGTGCCAGCAGCCCTAGCGGGAGAAGAGCAGATACGCAGTATTTT. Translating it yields CASSPSGRRADTQYF.

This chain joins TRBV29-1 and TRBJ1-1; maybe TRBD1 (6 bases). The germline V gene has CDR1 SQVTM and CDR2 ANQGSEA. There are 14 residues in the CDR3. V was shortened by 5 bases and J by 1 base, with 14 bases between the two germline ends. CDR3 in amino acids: CSVTFTGKNTEAFF. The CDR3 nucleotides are TGCAGCGTTACCTTCACAGGGAAGAACACTGAAGCTTTCTTT.

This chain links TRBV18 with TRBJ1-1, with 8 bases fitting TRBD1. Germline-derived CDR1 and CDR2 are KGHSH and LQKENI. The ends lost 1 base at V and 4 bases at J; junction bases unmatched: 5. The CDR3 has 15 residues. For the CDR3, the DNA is TGTGCCAGCTCACCACGGACAGGGATCGGCACTGAAGCTTTCTTT. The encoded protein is CASSPRTGIGTEAFF. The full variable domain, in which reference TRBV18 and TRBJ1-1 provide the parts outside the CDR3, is NAGVMQNPRHLVRRRGQEARLRCSPMKGHSHVYWYRQLPEEGLKFMVYLQKENIIDESGMPKERFSAEFPKEGPSILRIQQVVRGDSAAYFCASSPRTGIGTEAFFGQGTRLTVV.

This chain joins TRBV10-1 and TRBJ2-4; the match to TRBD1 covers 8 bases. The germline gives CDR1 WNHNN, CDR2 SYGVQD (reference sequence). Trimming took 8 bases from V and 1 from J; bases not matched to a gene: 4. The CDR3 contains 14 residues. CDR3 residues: CASDHRGAKNIQYF. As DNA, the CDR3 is TGCGCCAGCGACCACAGGGGGGCCAAAAACATTCAGTACTTC.

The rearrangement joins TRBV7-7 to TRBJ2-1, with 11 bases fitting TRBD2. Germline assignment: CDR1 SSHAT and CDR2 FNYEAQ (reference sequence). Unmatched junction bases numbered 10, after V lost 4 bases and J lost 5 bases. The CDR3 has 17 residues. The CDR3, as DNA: TGTGCCAGCAGCTCGAATTCTGGGACTAGCGGAAACAATGAGCAGTTCTTC. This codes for CASSSNSGTSGNNEQFF.

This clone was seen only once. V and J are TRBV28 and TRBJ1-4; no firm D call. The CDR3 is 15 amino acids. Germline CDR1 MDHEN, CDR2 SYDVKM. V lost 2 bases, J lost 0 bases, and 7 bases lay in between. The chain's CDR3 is CASSLEGATNEKLFF. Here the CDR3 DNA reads TGTGCCAGCAGTTTAGAGGGAGCAACTAATGAAAAACTGTTTTTT.

Here the CDR3 DNA reads TGTGCCAGCAGCTTAGGAAATCAGTCACCCCTCCACTTT. Protein: CASSLGNQSPLHF. The chain employs TRBV7-8 and TRBJ1-6; no clear D gene. Germline CDR1 SGHVS, CDR2 FQNEAQ. The CDR3 runs to 13 residues. V gave up 1 base and J gave up 10 bases, with 8 bases separating them.

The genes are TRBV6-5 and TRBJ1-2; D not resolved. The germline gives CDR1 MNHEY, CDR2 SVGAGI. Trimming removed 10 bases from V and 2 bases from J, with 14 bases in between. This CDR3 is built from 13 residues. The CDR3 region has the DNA TGTGCCACCGGGAAATGGGCCAACTATGGCTACACCTTC. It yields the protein CATGKWANYGYTF.

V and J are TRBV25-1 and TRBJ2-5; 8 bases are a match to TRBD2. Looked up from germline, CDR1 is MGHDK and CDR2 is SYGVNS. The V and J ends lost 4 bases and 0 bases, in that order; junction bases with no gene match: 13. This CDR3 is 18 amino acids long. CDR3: CASSGAAGVRLYQETQYF. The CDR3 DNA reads TGTGCCAGCAGTGGTGCAGCGGGAGTACGCCTGTACCAAGAGACCCAGTACTTC.

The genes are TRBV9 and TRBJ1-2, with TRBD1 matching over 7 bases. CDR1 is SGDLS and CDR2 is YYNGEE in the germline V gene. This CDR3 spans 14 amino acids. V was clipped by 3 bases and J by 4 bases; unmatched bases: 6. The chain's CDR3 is CASSGGQGGYGYTF. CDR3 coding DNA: TGTGCCAGCAGCGGAGGCCAGGGGGGCTATGGCTACACCTTC.

CDR3 region: CASSGRRATNTGELFF. In nucleotides, the CDR3 is TGTGCCAGCAGCGGAAGGAGGGCGACGAACACCGGGGAGCTGTTTTTT. The gene calls are TRBV7-6 and TRBJ2-2; the D gene is possibly TRBD2 (6 bases). Deletions cut 5 bases from V and 0 bases from J, with 13 bases between. Germline CDR1 is SGHVS and CDR2 is FNYEAQ. The CDR3 contains 16 residues.

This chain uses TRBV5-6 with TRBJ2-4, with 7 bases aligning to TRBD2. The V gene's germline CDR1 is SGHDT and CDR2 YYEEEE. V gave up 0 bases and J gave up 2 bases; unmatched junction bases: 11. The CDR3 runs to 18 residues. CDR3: CASSLGGRWEGTKNIQYF. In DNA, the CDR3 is TGTGCCAGCAGCTTGGGCGGGAGATGGGAAGGCACCAAAAACATTCAGTACTTC.

As DNA, the CDR3 is TGTGCCAGCTCACCAGGACAGGGGGGACGGACAGATACGCAGTATTTT. This encodes CASSPGQGGRTDTQYF. This chain joins TRBV18 and TRBJ2-3; the match to TRBD1 covers 10 bases. The CDR3 is 16 amino acids. Per the germline V gene, CDR1 is KGHSH and CDR2 is LQKENI. J lost 3 bases, V lost 2 bases, and 5 bases had no gene match. Combining the CDR3 with reference TRBV18 and TRBJ2-3 gives the whole variable domain NAGVMQNPRHLVRRRGQEARLRCSPMKGHSHVYWYRQLPEEGLKFMVYLQKENIIDESGMPKERFSAEFPKEGPSILRIQQVVRGDSAAYFCASSPGQGGRTDTQYFGPGTRLTVL.

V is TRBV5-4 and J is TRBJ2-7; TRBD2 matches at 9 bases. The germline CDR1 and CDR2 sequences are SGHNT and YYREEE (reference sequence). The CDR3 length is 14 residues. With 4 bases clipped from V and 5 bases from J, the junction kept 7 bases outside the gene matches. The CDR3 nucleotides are TGTGCCAGCAGCGGAAGCGGGAGGTTGGACGAGCAGTACTTC. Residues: CASSGSGRLDEQYF.

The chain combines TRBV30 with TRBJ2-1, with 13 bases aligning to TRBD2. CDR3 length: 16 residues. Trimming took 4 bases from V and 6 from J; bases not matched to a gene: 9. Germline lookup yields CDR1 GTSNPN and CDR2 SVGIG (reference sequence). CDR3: CAWTYWTSGSGNEQFF. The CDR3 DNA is TGTGCCTGGACCTACTGGACTAGCGGGAGTGGCAATGAGCAGTTCTTC.

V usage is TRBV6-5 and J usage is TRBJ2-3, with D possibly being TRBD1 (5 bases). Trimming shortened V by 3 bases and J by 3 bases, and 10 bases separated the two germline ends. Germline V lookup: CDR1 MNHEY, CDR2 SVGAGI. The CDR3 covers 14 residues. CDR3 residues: CASSYQGWTDTQYF. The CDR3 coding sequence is TGTGCCAGCAGTTATCAGGGTTGGACAGATACGCAGTATTTT.

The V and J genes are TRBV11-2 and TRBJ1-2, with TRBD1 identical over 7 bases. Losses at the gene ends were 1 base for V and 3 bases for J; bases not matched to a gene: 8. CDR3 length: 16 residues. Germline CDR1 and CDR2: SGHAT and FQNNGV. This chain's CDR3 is CASSLVGGGADYGYTF. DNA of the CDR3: TGTGCCAGCAGCTTAGTAGGAGGGGGCGCTGACTATGGCTACACCTTC.

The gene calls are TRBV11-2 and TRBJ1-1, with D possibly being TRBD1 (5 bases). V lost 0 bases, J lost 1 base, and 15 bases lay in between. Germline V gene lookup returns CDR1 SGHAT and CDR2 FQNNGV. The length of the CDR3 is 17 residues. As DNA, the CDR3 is TGTGCCAGCAGCTTAGACAGGCCGGGGGGTAAGAACACTGAAGCTTTCTTT. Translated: CASSLDRPGGKNTEAFF.

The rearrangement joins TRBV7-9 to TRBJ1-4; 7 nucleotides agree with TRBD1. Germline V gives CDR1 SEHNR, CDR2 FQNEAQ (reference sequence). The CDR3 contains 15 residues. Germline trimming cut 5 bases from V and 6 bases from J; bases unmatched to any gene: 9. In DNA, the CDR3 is TGTGCCAGCAGCCCCCTGACAGGGTGGGATGAAAAACTGTTTTTT. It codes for CASSPLTGWDEKLFF.

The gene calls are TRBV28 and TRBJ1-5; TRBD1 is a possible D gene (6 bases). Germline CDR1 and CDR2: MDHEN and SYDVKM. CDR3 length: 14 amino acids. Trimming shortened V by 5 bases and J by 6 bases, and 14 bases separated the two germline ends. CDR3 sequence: CASSRRGAVQPQHF. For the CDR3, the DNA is TGTGCCAGCAGTCGCCGGGGGGCGGTTCAGCCCCAGCATTTT.

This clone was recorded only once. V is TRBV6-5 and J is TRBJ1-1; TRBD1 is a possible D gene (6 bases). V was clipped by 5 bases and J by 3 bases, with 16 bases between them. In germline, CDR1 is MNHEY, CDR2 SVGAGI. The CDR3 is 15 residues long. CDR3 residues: CASSPWGGGDTEAFF. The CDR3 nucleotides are TGTGCCAGCAGTCCGTGGGGGGGCGGGGACACTGAAGCTTTCTTT.

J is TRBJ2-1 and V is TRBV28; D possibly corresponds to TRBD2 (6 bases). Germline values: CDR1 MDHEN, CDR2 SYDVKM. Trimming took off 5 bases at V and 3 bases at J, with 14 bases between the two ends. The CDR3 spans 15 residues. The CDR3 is CASSVRLVVYNEQFF. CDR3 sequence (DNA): TGTGCCAGCAGTGTCCGACTAGTGGTCTACAATGAGCAGTTCTTC.

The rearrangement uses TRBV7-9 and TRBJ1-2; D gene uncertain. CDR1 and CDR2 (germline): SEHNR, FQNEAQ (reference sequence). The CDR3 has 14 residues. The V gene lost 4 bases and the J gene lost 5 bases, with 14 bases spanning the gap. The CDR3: CASSSETPAYGYTF. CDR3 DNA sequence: TGTGCCAGCAGCTCGGAGACCCCGGCTTATGGCTACACCTTC.

The CDR3 sequence is CAWNLGATTQYF. The CDR3 DNA reads TGTGCCTGGAACCTAGGGGCTACGACCCAGTACTTC. V is TRBV30 and J is TRBJ2-5; D may be TRBD1 (5 bases). CDR1 GTSNPN and CDR2 SVGIG come from the germline V gene (reference sequence). V shed 4 bases and J shed 7 bases, with 13 bases lying between them. CDR3 length: 12 amino acids.

CDR3 region: CASSPGGQGGAYNSPLHF. Here the CDR3 DNA reads TGTGCCAGCAGTCCTGGAGGACAGGGTGGAGCATATAATTCACCCCTCCACTTT. The chain links TRBV6-6 to TRBJ1-6; 8 positions agree with TRBD1. The CDR3 consists of 18 residues. V dropped 5 bases and J dropped 4; count of bases not matched to a gene: 13. Germline values: CDR1 MNHNY, CDR2 SVGAGI (reference sequence).

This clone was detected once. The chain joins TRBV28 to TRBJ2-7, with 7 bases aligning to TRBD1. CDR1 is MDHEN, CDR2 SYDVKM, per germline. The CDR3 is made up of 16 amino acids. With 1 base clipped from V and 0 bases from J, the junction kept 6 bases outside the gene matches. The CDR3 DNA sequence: TGTGCCAGCAGTTTATTTGAGGGGACAGTCTCCTACGAGCAGTACTTC. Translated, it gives CASSLFEGTVSYEQYF.

Here the CDR3 DNA reads TGTGCCAGCAGAAATGGGTGGCAGGCCTGGTGGCCCCAGCATTTT. This translates into CASRNGWQAWWPQHF. V gene TRBV27 combines with J gene TRBJ1-5; D ambiguous. The germline V gene encodes CDR1 MNHEY and CDR2 SMNVEV (reference sequence). The germline V and J ends were trimmed by 6 bases and 9 bases, with 21 bases remaining between them. The CDR3 spans 15 residues.

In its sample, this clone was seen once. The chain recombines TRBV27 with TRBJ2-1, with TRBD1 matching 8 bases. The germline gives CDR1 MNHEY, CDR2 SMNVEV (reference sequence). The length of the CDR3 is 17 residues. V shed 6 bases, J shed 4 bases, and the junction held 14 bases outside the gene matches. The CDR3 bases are TGTGCCAGCAGCCGTAGACAGGGGTCCAGCGGGTACAATGAGCAGTTCTTC. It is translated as CASSRRQGSSGYNEQFF.